This T cell receptor beta chain was retrieved from a study of shared clonotypes between healthy human individuals. Notes on the study in general: A small donor pool kept down the genetic and exposure-history diversity that was represented. Some naive CD4 clonotypes, roughly 4.5%, turned up in common across a handful of donors.

Deep was the level used in running the assay. The assay was immunoSEQ multiplex PCR, and TCRdb's table has in-frame clones only and misses some. This table has approximately 620,000 clones, less than 98% appearing once. Comment on this clone: The target antigen is unknown. The sample holds other DNA sequences that translate to the same CDR3.

The study separated CD4+ cells into CD45RA+ naive and CD45RA-negative memory subsets. The length of the CDR3 is 15 residues. The V gene's germline CDR1 is MNHEY and CDR2 SVGAGI. V was clipped by 0 bases and J by 3 bases, with 8 bases between them. V usage is TRBV6-5 and J usage is TRBJ1-4, with D maybe TRBD1 (6 bases). The clonotype comes from a woman aged 25 to 45 in good health. Sequencing was done on a sample of naive CD4+ T cells sorted from blood. Described subset: CD45RA+ positively selected. This chain's CDR3 is CASSYSGGPNEKLFF. As DNA, the CDR3 is TGTGCCAGCAGTTACTCGGGGGGGCCTAATGAAAAACTGTTTTTT.